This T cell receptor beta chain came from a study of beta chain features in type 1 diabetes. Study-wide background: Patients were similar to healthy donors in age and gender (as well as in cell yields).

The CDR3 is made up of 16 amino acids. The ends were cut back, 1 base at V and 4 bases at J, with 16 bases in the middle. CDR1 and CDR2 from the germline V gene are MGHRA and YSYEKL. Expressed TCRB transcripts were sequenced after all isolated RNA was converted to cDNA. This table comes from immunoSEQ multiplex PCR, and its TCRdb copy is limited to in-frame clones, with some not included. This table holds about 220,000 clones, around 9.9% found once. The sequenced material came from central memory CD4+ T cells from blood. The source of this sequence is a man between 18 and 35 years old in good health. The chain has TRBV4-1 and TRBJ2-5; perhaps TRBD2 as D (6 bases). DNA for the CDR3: TGCGCCAGCAGCCAAGGCGGCACTCTCGGGGGAGAGACCCAGTACTTC. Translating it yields CASSQGGTLGGETQYF.